The 27 T cell receptor beta chains below all came from one sample that was sequenced in a study of cytomegalovirus exposure and HLA in healthy donors. The PCR contained 60 Vbeta and 13 Jbeta primers. The assay was immunoSEQ multiplex PCR, and TCRdb's table has in-frame clones only and misses some. Among 100,000 or so clones listed, 70% to 80% were seen once. Sequences were obtained from PBMCs. The receptor source for this set is a man aged 40-49 years in good health and CMV-seronegative.

The chain recombines TRBV2 with TRBJ2-4; a weak D match, TRBD2 (6 bases). Germline loops: CDR1 SNHLY, CDR2 FYNNEI. The CDR3 loop spans 17 amino acids. Trimming removed 3 bases at V and 2 bases at J, with 17 bases between. CDR3 in DNA: TGTGCCAGCAGTGAGGCACTAGCCTCCGTTACCAAAAACATTCAGTACTTC. Its translation is CASSEALASVTKNIQYF.

The V gene is TRBV5-4, the J gene TRBJ1-1; 7 nucleotides align to TRBD1. This CDR3 is 16 amino acids long. Germline trimming cut 1 base from V and 5 bases from J; bases unmatched to any gene: 11. Germline CDR1 SGHNT, CDR2 YYREEE (reference sequence). The CDR3 region has the DNA TGTGCCAGCAGCTTGTGGGGGACAGTGTCTAAAACTGAAGCTTTCTTT. Amino acids: CASSLWGTVSKTEAFF. Filled out from reference TRBV5-4 and TRBJ1-1, the complete variable domain reads ETGVTQSPTHLIKTRGQQVTLRCSSQSGHNTVSWYQQALGQGPQFIFQYYREEENGRGNFPPRFSGLQFPNYSSELNVNALELDDSALYLCASSLWGTVSKTEAFFGQGTRLTVV.

V is TRBV6-6 and J is TRBJ1-1; weak D call: TRBD1 (5 bases). CDR1 and CDR2 from the germline V gene are MNHNY and SVGAGI (reference sequence). The V gene lost 4 bases and the J gene lost 1 base, with 10 bases spanning the gap. This CDR3 has 14 residues. The CDR3 nucleotides are TGTGCCAGCAGTTCGCAGGGCAGGAACACTGAAGCTTTCTTT. Its translation is CASSSQGRNTEAFF.

This clone was recorded a few times. The rearrangement uses TRBV5-6 and TRBJ1-1; D remains unclear. CDR1 SGHDT and CDR2 YYEEEE come from the germline V gene. The CDR3 consists of 12 residues. The V and J ends lost 4 bases and 6 bases respectively, with 10 bases between them. The CDR3 spells CASSTRVAEAFF. The CDR3 DNA reads TGTGCCAGCAGCACCCGGGTCGCTGAAGCTTTCTTT.

The V gene is TRBV5-1, the J gene TRBJ1-4; 8 positions agree with TRBD1. Germline V gives CDR1 SGHRS, CDR2 YFSETQ. V lost 4 bases, J lost 5 bases, and 10 bases stayed unmatched. This CDR3 has 16 amino acids. CDR3 in amino acids: CASSPRGQGRNEKLFF. Written as DNA, the CDR3 is TGCGCCAGCAGCCCCCGTGGACAGGGTCGAAATGAAAAACTGTTTTTT.

Comments on this clone: The junction departs from the called germline gene at one end, perhaps through a read error. The V call is TRBV7-9, the J call TRBJ1-5; D is ambiguous. Germline V gene lookup returns CDR1 SEHNR and CDR2 FQNEAQ (reference sequence). The CDR3 contains 16 residues. In DNA form, the CDR3 reads TGTTCCAGCAAATCATCGAGTTCAACCGGCAATCAGCCCCAGCATTTT. Encoded protein: CSSKSSSSTGNQPQHF.

This clone has more than one count but fewer than ten. The chain recombines TRBV7-4 with TRBJ1-3; 11 bases agree with TRBD1. V was clipped by 5 bases and J by 6 bases; unmatched bases: 6. Germline V lookup: CDR1 SGHVT, CDR2 SQSDAQ. The CDR3 runs 15 residues. CDR3 loop: CASSVGDRGENTIYF. The DNA for the CDR3 is TGTGCCAGCAGCGTCGGGGACAGGGGGGAAAACACCATATATTTT.

The rearrangement joins TRBV7-9 to TRBJ1-1; TRBD1 agrees at 7 bases. J lost 7 bases, V lost 4 bases, and 15 bases had no gene match. This CDR3 comprises 16 residues. CDR1 is SEHNR, CDR2 FQNEAQ, per germline (reference sequence). The chain's CDR3 is CASSSTGSLEVGEAFF. The CDR3 DNA reads TGTGCCAGCAGCTCGACAGGGTCCTTGGAAGTCGGTGAAGCTTTCTTT.

The chain employs TRBV13 and TRBJ2-1; tentative D call: TRBD2 (7 bases). Trimming took off 4 bases at V and 7 bases at J, with 14 bases between the two ends. The CDR3 contains 14 residues. The germline CDR1 and CDR2 sequences are PRHDT and FYEKMQ (reference sequence). The CDR3 DNA sequence: TGTGCCAGCAGCTCCGACGGGGGGCCAAATGAGCAGTTCTTC. It translates to CASSSDGGPNEQFF.

Here the CDR3 DNA reads TGTGCCAGCAGTGAACAGGGCGGGAGTTACGAGCAGTACTTC. Its translation is CASSEQGGSYEQYF. The chain links TRBV6-1 to TRBJ2-7; the match to TRBD2 covers 7 bases. The CDR3 length is 14 residues. The J segment lost 4 bases and the V segment lost 2 bases, leaving 5 bases of the junction unmatched. Germline-derived CDR1 and CDR2 are MNHNS and SASEGT.

This chain's CDR3 is CASSPRQRKGNEQFF. The CDR3 DNA reads TGTGCCAGCAGCCCCAGGCAGCGGAAGGGCAATGAGCAGTTCTTC. J is TRBJ2-1 and V is TRBV27, with a tentative D call TRBD2 (5 bases). The germline V and J ends were trimmed by 6 bases and 6 bases, with 18 bases remaining between them. CDR3 length: 15 residues. Germline V gene sequence: CDR1 MNHEY, CDR2 SMNVEV (reference sequence).

This chain connects TRBV6-5 to TRBJ1-1; D perhaps matches TRBD1 (5 bases). V lost 0 bases and J lost 7, with 15 bases in between. The CDR3 consists of 15 residues. The V gene's germline CDR1 is MNHEY and CDR2 SVGAGI. DNA of the CDR3: TGTGCCAGCAGTTACTCGCGCCCCATAGGGGATGAAGCTTTCTTT. Amino acid sequence: CASSYSRPIGDEAFF.

This chain connects TRBV5-6 to TRBJ1-2; unclear D gene. V lost 2 bases and J 11 bases, leaving 13 bases between the germline ends. This CDR3 is 12 amino acids long. Looked up from germline, CDR1 is SGHDT and CDR2 is YYEEEE. CDR3 amino acids: CASSLSPAGYTF. CDR3 bases: TGTGCCAGCAGCTTAAGTCCCGCCGGTTACACCTTC.

The chain joins TRBV6-1 to TRBJ1-5; weak D call: TRBD1 (5 bases). CDR3 length: 15 amino acids. From germline, CDR1 is MNHNS and CDR2 SASEGT. Trimming removed 3 bases at V and 4 bases at J, with 13 bases between. CDR3 coding DNA: TGTGCCAGCAGTGAGTGGAGGGGCGGGAATCAGCCCCAGCATTTT. The encoded protein is CASSEWRGGNQPQHF.

The chain couples TRBV7-2 to TRBJ2-1; no reliable D call. Trimming shortened V by 1 base and J by 4 bases, and 11 bases separated the two germline ends. Germline V gene lookup returns CDR1 SGHTA and CDR2 FQGNSA. The CDR3 is 15 residues long. This CDR3 is CASSLVANPYNEQFF. In DNA, the CDR3 is TGTGCCAGCAGCTTAGTCGCGAACCCATACAATGAGCAGTTCTTC.

This clone was recorded once. The gene calls are TRBV6-1 and TRBJ1-4, with D unresolved. V dropped 4 bases and J dropped 7 bases, with 13 bases sitting between them. Germline V gene data show CDR1 as MNHNS and CDR2 as SASEGT. The CDR3 contains 14 residues. The CDR3 region has the DNA TGTGCCAGCAGTGTGAGGGCGGGTTTTGAAAAACTGTTTTTT. Residues: CASSVRAGFEKLFF.

The genes are TRBV4-1 and TRBJ1-1; possible D gene TRBD1, 6 bases. There are 15 residues in the CDR3. Per the germline V gene, CDR1 is MGHRA and CDR2 is YSYEKL. V was pared by 3 bases and J by 0 bases, with 11 bases between. The CDR3 DNA is TGCGCCAGCAGCCACGGACAGTTTATGAACACTGAAGCTTTCTTT. Amino acids: CASSHGQFMNTEAFF.

This chain uses TRBV6-5 with TRBJ2-1; TRBD1 agrees at 9 bases. Germline V gives CDR1 MNHEY, CDR2 SVGAGI. The CDR3 loop spans 16 amino acids. V gave up 0 bases and J gave up 5 bases; unmatched junction bases: 5. The CDR3 loop reads CASSYSGQGRNNEQFF. The CDR3 coding sequence is TGTGCCAGCAGTTACTCGGGACAGGGAAGAAACAATGAGCAGTTCTTC.

The J gene is TRBJ1-1, the V gene TRBV29-1; D possibly corresponds to TRBD1 (6 bases). From germline, CDR1 is SQVTM and CDR2 ANQGSEA. With 4 bases removed from V and 0 bases from J, the gap between germline ends came to 12 bases. This CDR3 has 14 residues. This CDR3 is CSVALTGLNTEAFF. In nucleotides, the CDR3 is TGCAGCGTTGCCCTGACAGGTTTGAACACTGAAGCTTTCTTT.

This chain joins TRBV7-2 and TRBJ2-7, with D hard to call. There are 12 residues in the CDR3. Trimming took 1 base from V and 4 from J, leaving 5 bases between them. Germline V gives CDR1 SGHTA, CDR2 FQGNSA. The CDR3 DNA reads TGTGCCAGCAGCTTAGTCCAGTACGAGCAGTACTTC. Amino acids: CASSLVQYEQYF.

J is TRBJ2-5 and V is TRBV5-1; 8 bases are a match to TRBD1. Unmatched junction bases numbered 7, after V lost 3 bases and J lost 3 bases. The CDR3 totals 15 residues. Germline CDR1 is SGHRS and CDR2 is YFSETQ. This chain's CDR3 is CASSSEYRGEETQYF. In DNA form, the CDR3 reads TGCGCCAGCAGCTCCGAATACAGGGGGGAAGAGACCCAGTACTTC.

The V gene is TRBV5-8, the J gene TRBJ2-7; weak D call: TRBD1 (6 bases). This CDR3 is 14 amino acids long. The V end was cut by 9 bases, the J end by 5 bases, with 21 bases between. From germline, CDR1 is SGHTS and CDR2 YDEGEE. The CDR3 DNA reads TGTGCCATTTTCGTTGGGGGCCTCCGGGACGAGCAGTACTTC. Residues: CAIFVGGLRDEQYF.

Here the CDR3 reads CASSLNSGTNTGELFF. In DNA, the CDR3 is TGCGCCAGCAGCTTGAATAGCGGGACCAACACCGGGGAGCTGTTTTTT. V is TRBV5-1 and J is TRBJ2-2; 8 bases agree with TRBD2. With 1 base clipped from V and 2 bases from J, the junction kept 4 bases outside the gene matches. The germline V gene has CDR1 SGHRS and CDR2 YFSETQ. The CDR3 runs 16 residues.

The V call is TRBV6-5, the J call TRBJ1-2; possibly TRBD1 for D (5 bases). This CDR3 spans 13 amino acids. V lost 9 bases and J 8 bases, leaving 19 bases between the germline ends. Germline CDR1 and CDR2: MNHEY and SVGAGI. CDR3 bases: TGTGCCAGTACGGGGGGGGAGTGGGACGGCTACACCTTC. It translates to CASTGGEWDGYTF.

The chain employs TRBV5-4 and TRBJ2-7, with 11 nucleotides matching TRBD2. The V gene end was trimmed by 4 bases and the J gene end by 5 bases; junction bases not matched to a gene: 11. The CDR3 is 16 amino acids. Germline V gene lookup returns CDR1 SGHNT and CDR2 YYREEE (reference sequence). This CDR3 reads CASSVGGASGRHEQYF. CDR3 sequence (DNA): TGTGCCAGCAGCGTGGGGGGGGCTAGCGGGAGGCACGAGCAGTACTTC.

This chain connects TRBV4-2 to TRBJ1-2, with TRBD1 matching over 8 bases. V trimming: 3 bases; J trimming: 7 bases; junction bases outside the gene matches: 13. CDR1 LGHNA and CDR2 YNFKEQ come from the germline V gene. CDR3 length equals 16 residues. The CDR3 DNA reads as TGTGCCAGCAGCCAGGACACCGACAGGGGAAGAGGTGGCTACACCTTC. Its translation is CASSQDTDRGRGGYTF.

V and J are TRBV4-1 and TRBJ1-5, with a tentative D call TRBD1 (6 bases). The germline CDR1 and CDR2 sequences are MGHRA and YSYEKL. The length of the CDR3 is 15 residues. The germline V and J ends were trimmed by 0 bases and 11 bases, with 17 bases remaining between them. The CDR3 spells CASSQDRGTFLSQHF. The CDR3 region has the DNA TGCGCCAGCAGCCAAGATAGGGGGACATTTTTGTCCCAGCATTTT.